The 6 T cell receptor beta chains below all came from one sample that was sequenced in a study of shared clonotypes between healthy human individuals (dated by TCRdb to 2020 to 2021). The library was built by means of the immunoSEQ multiplex PCR assay. Not all clones reach the TCRdb copy of this immuneACCESS table, which keeps in-frame sequences only. Checked studies attribute under half of the gap to unresolved V genes and leave the rest unexplained. For this sample the table gives approximately 1,500,000 clones, of which around 95% were detected only once. The ten biggest clones cover roughly 1.2% of the sample. Sequenced material: naive CD4+ T cells sorted from blood. In the paper's terms, the cell subset or site label means: CD45RA+ positively selected. The origin of the receptors is a man younger than 40 in good health.

The rearrangement links TRBV19 to TRBJ2-5, with TRBD2 as a possible D gene (6 bases). Looked up from germline, CDR1 is LNHDA and CDR2 is SQIVND (reference sequence). The CDR3 is made up of 17 amino acids. V was clipped by 5 bases and J by 0 bases, with 19 bases between them. The chain's CDR3 is CASSPGLASSYQETQYF. In DNA, the CDR3 is TGTGCCAGTAGTCCGGGACTCGCATCTTCCTACCAAGAGACCCAGTACTTC.

The rearrangement joins TRBV7-9 to TRBJ2-7, with 9 positions matching TRBD1. In germline, CDR1 is SEHNR, CDR2 FQNEAQ (reference sequence). Unmatched junction bases numbered 9, after V lost 4 bases and J lost 5 bases. This CDR3 comprises 15 residues. The CDR3 DNA reads as TGTGCCAGCAGCTCAGGCCGGGACAGGGTCGACGAGCAGTACTTC. Protein sequence: CASSSGRDRVDEQYF.

This clone was seen a few times. CDR3 in amino acids: CASSQNLATQYF. CDR3 DNA sequence: TGTGCCAGCAGTCAAAACCTCGCGACCCAGTACTTC. The J gene is TRBJ2-5, the V gene TRBV28; D not certain. This CDR3 is built from 12 residues. The V gene lost 5 bases and the J gene lost 7 bases, with 11 bases spanning the gap. CDR1 MDHEN and CDR2 SYDVKM come from the germline V gene.

The chain combines TRBV6-5 with TRBJ2-5, with 7 bases matching TRBD2. The CDR3 runs 15 residues. Per germline, CDR1 MNHEY and CDR2 SVGAGI. V gave up 2 bases and J gave up 7 bases; unmatched junction bases: 10. The CDR3, as DNA: TGTGCCAGCAGTTACGGGGGGAGGGCGATTTCGACCCAGTACTTC. Translated, it gives CASSYGGRAISTQYF.

This chain uses TRBV6-1 with TRBJ1-5, with D possibly being TRBD1 (5 bases). The CDR3 is 14 residues long. Germline V lookup: CDR1 MNHNS, CDR2 SASEGT. V lost 4 bases to trimming and J lost 7 bases, with 14 bases between them. DNA for the CDR3: TGTGCCAGCAGTGGAGCAGGGATCCGACAGCCCCAGCATTTT. Translated, it gives CASSGAGIRQPQHF.

A remark on this clone: This CDR3 is also generated by other DNA sequences in the sample. This chain joins TRBV6-6 and TRBJ2-1; 7 positions match TRBD1. The trim removed 4 bases at V and 1 base at J, leaving 1 base unmatched. This CDR3 has 14 residues. Germline V gene data show CDR1 as MNHNY and CDR2 as SVGAGI (reference sequence). As DNA, the CDR3 is TGTGCCAGCAGTTTGACAGGGTCCTACAATGAGCAGTTCTTC. This gives the protein CASSLTGSYNEQFF.